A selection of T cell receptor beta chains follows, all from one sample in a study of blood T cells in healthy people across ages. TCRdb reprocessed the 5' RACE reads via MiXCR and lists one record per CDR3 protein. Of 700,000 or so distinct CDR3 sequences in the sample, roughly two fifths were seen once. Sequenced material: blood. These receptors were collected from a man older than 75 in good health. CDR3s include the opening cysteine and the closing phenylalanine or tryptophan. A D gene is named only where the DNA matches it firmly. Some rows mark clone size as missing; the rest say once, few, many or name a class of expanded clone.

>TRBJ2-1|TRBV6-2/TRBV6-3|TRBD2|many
CASSPTLIAGANEQFF
TGTGCCAGCAGCCCGACCCTAATAGCGGGAGCCAATGAGCAGTTCTTC
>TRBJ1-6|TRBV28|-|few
CASSPPLTGSASPLHF
TGTGCCAGCAGCCCTCCGCTGACGGGCTCAGCTTCACCCCTCCACTTT
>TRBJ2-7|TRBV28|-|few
CASCRTRSYEQYF
TGTGCCAGCTGTAGGACCCGCTCCTACGAGCAGTACTTC
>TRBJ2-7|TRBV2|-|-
CASSRRGAHEQYF
TGTGCCAGCAGTCGACGGGGGGCCCACGAGCAGTACTTC
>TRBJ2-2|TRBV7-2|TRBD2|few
CASSFSGSTGELFF
TGTGCCAGCAGCTTTAGCGGGAGCACCGGGGAGCTGTTTTTT
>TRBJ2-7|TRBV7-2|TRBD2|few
CASSRLAGGQYEQYF
TGTGCCAGCAGCCGACTAGCGGGGGGGCAATACGAGCAGTACTTC
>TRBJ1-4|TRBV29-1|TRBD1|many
CSVELRGAGDREKLFF
TGCAGCGTTGAACTCCGGGGGGCAGGGGACAGGGAAAAACTGTTTTTT
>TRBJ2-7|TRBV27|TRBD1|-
CASRLTGGIEETRYF
TGTGCCAGCAGGCTAACAGGGGGAATCGAGGAGACCCGGTACTTC
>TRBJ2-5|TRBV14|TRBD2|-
CASSHRGLAGGHNEQYF
TGTGCCAGCAGCCACCGGGGACTAGCGGGAGGCCACAATGAGCAGTACTTC
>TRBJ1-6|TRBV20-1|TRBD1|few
CSARSGTGGARSYNSPLHF
TGCAGTGCTAGATCCGGGACAGGGGGCGCGAGGTCCTATAATTCACCCCTCCACTTT
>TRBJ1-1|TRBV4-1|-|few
CASSQEAGFTEAFF
TGCGCCAGCAGCCAAGAGGCAGGGTTCACTGAAGCTTTCTTT
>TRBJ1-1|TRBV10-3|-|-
CAIRGARGNTEAFF
TGTGCCATCAGGGGGGCTAGGGGGAACACTGAAGCTTTCTTT
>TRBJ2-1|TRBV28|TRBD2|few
CASSSAGGPYNEQFF
TGTGCCAGCAGTTCAGCGGGAGGGCCATACAATGAGCAGTTCTTC
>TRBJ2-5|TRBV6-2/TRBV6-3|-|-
CASSYPPGTQYF
TGTGCCAGCAGTTACCCTCCGGGGACCCAGTACTTC
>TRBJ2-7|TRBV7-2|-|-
CASSKPGTPPYEQYF
TGTGCCAGCAGCAAACCAGGGACACCCCCCTACGAGCAGTACTTC
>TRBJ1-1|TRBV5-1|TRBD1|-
CASSLDGQGARTEAFF
TGCGCCAGCAGCTTGGATGGACAGGGGGCGCGCACTGAAGCTTTCTTT
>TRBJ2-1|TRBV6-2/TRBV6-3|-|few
CASSYLTGSYNEQFF
TGTGCCAGCAGTTACCTGACAGGTTCCTACAATGAGCAGTTCTTC
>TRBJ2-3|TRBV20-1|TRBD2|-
CSAREGGSDNTQYF
TGCAGTGCTAGAGAGGGCGGGAGCGATAATACGCAGTATTTT
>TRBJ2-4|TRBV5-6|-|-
CASSWGTGFKNIQYF
TGTGCCAGCAGCTGGGGGACGGGTTTCAAAAACATTCAGTACTTC
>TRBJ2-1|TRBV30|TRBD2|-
CAWYPLAISYNEQFF
TGTGCCTGGTATCCACTAGCGATCTCCTACAATGAGCAGTTCTTC
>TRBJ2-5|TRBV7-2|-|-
CASSLVVRGGETQYF
TGTGCCAGCAGCTTAGTTGTCAGGGGTGGGGAGACCCAGTACTTC
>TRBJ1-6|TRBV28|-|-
CASSGSSRGGSPLHF
TGTGCCAGCAGTGGATCGAGCCGAGGGGGTTCACCCCTCCACTTT
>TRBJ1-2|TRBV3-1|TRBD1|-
CAGSPQQGRDYGYTF
TGTGCCGGCAGCCCTCAACAGGGGCGAGACTATGGCTACACCTTC
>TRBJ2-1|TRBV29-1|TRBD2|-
CSVEVARGGSGDEQFF
TGCAGCGTTGAAGTTGCCCGCGGGGGGTCCGGGGATGAGCAGTTCTTC
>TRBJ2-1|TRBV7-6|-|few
CASLGGPGDEQFF
TGTGCCAGCCTCGGTGGGCCGGGGGACGAGCAGTTCTTC
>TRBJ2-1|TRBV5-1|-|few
CASFPLPSENNEQFF
TGCGCCAGCTTCCCATTACCGAGCGAAAACAATGAGCAGTTCTTC
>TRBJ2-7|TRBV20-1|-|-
CSAPKGGFHSEQYF
TGCAGTGCACCCAAGGGGGGGTTTCATTCCGAGCAGTACTTC
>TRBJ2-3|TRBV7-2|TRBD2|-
CASSSTSGSGDTQYF
TGTGCCAGCAGCTCCACTAGCGGGAGTGGAGATACGCAGTATTTT
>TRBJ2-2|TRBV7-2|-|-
CASSPRGATNTEELFF
TGTGCCAGCAGCCCTAGAGGGGCAACGAACACCGAGGAGCTGTTTTTT
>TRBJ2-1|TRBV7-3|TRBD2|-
CASSFTSGIGNEQFF
TGTGCCAGCAGCTTTACTAGCGGGATTGGGAATGAGCAGTTCTTC
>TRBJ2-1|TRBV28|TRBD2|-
CASSWTSGRSYNEQFF
TGTGCCAGCAGTTGGACTAGCGGGAGATCGTACAATGAGCAGTTCTTC
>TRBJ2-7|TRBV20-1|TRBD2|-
CSASAGWEGYEQYF
TGCAGTGCTAGCGCAGGCTGGGAGGGCTACGAGCAGTACTTC
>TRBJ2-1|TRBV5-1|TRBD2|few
CASSLELAGLGEQFF
TGCGCCAGCAGCTTGGAGCTAGCGGGATTGGGTGAGCAGTTCTTC
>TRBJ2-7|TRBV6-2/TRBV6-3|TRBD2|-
CASSRTLAGDSEQYF
TGTGCCAGCAGTAGGACCCTAGCGGGAGACTCCGAGCAGTACTTC
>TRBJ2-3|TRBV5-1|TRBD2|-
CASSLPSGRTDTQYF
TGCGCCAGCAGCTTGCCTAGCGGGAGGACAGATACGCAGTATTTT
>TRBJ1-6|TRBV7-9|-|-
CASSLGVQVNSPLHF
TGTGCCAGCAGCTTAGGGGTGCAGGTGAATTCACCCCTCCACTTT
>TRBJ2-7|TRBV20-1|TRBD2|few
CSARARLAAYNEQYF
TGCAGTGCTAGAGCCCGGCTAGCGGCCTACAATGAGCAGTACTTC
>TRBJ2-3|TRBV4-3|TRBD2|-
CTSSQESSGSGTDTQYF
TGCACCAGCAGCCAAGAGTCTAGCGGGAGCGGCACAGATACGCAGTATTTT
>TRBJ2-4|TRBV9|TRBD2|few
CASSGTSGGAEIKNIQYF
TGTGCCAGCAGCGGGACTAGCGGGGGGGCCGAGATCAAAAACATTCAGTACTTC
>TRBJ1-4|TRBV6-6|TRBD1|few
CASSPQGGNEKLFF
TGTGCCAGCAGTCCGCAGGGGGGGAATGAAAAACTGTTTTTT
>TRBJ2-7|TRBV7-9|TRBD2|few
CASSVLAGGYEQYF
TGTGCCAGCAGCGTCCTAGCGGGAGGTTACGAGCAGTACTTC
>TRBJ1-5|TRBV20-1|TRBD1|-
CSAATGGRNQPQHF
TGCAGTGCCGCCACAGGGGGACGAAATCAGCCCCAGCATTTT
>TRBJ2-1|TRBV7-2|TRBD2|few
CASSFSGGEYNEQFF
TGTGCCAGCAGCTTTAGCGGGGGGGAGTACAATGAGCAGTTCTTC
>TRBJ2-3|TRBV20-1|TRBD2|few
CSASKGLAGASSTDTQYF
TGCAGTGCTAGTAAAGGACTAGCGGGGGCCTCTAGCACAGATACGCAGTATTTT
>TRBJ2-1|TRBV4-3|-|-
CASSQEKRVNEQFF
TGCGCCAGCAGCCAAGAAAAGAGGGTAAATGAGCAGTTCTTC
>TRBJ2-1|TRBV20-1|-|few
CSARDRGLQKNEQFF
TGCAGTGCTAGAGATCGAGGACTACAGAAAAATGAGCAGTTCTTC
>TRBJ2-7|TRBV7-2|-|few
CASSLSADQQYF
TGTGCCAGCAGCCTTAGCGCGGACCAGCAGTACTTC